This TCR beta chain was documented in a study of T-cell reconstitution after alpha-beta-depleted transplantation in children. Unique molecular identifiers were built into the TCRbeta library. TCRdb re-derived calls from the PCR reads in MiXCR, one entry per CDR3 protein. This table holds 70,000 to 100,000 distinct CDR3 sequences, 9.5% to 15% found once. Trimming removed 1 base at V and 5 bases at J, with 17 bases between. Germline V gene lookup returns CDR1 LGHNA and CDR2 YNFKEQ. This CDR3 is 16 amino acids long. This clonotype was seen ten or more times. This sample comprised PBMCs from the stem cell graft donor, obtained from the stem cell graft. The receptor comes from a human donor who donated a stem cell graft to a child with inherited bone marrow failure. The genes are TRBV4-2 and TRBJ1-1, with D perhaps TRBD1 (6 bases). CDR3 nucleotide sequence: TGTGCCAGCAGCCAAGGCTCGGGGGCAAAGGAAACTGAAGCTTTCTTT. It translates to CASSQGSGAKETEAFF.